Listed below are T cell receptor beta chains from one sample, sequenced in a study of shared clonotypes between healthy human individuals. Sequenced by immunoSEQ multiplex PCR; TCRdb stores in-frame clones only, minus some. Here the sample spans around 2.1 million clones, 90% to 97% being singletons. Sequenced material: naive CD4+ T cells sorted from blood. These receptor sequences come from a man aged 18 to 29 in good health. CDR3s include the opening cysteine and the closing phenylalanine or tryptophan. Where a row states a size, it is once, few, many or the class of an expanded clone; other rows omit it.

J: TRBJ1-5; size: -; V: TRBV2; CDR3: CASSADSTYSNQPQHF
J: TRBJ2-7; size: -; V: TRBV5-3; CDR3: CARSLRSYAALGVYEQYF
J: TRBJ2-2; size: -; V: TRBV6-1; CDR3: CASSDVRRSSRDTGELFF
J: TRBJ2-3; size: -; V: TRBV9; CDR3: CASSVAGVTDTQYF
J: TRBJ2-2; size: -; V: TRBV21-1; CDR3: CASSKFKGLAPNTGELFF
J: TRBJ1-1; size: -; V: TRBV18; CDR3: CATLDNLNTEAFF
J: TRBJ2-6; size: -; V: TRBV25-1; CDR3: CASSEYRGRVNVLTF
J: TRBJ2-5; size: -; V: TRBV5-4; CDR3: CASSFPGSIQETQYF
J: TRBJ2-3; size: -; V: TRBV5-1; CDR3: CASSFEDATDTQYF
J: TRBJ2-7; size: -; V: TRBV19; CDR3: CASSTPGLAPEQYF
J: TRBJ2-1; size: -; V: TRBV9; CDR3: CASSVSTSGSYNEQFF
J: TRBJ2-7; size: -; V: TRBV7-2; CDR3: CASSSPGDITYEQYF
J: TRBJ2-7; size: -; V: TRBV25-1; CDR3: CASSVLRPYEQYF
J: TRBJ2-3; size: -; V: TRBV9; CDR3: CASSETSGLTDTQYF
J: TRBJ1-3; size: -; V: TRBV7-8; CDR3: CASSLMDSGNTIYF
J: TRBJ2-7; size: -; V: TRBV10-1; CDR3: CASSRDTSYEQYF
J: TRBJ1-2; size: -; V: TRBV5-1; CDR3: CASRFTGGDYGYTF
J: TRBJ2-2; size: -; V: TRBV5-6; CDR3: CASSFRGVNTGELFF
J: TRBJ1-1; size: -; V: TRBV27; CDR3: CASSLLENTEAFF
J: TRBJ2-3; size: -; V: TRBV18; CDR3: CASSPLMQSNTDTQYF
J: TRBJ2-5; size: -; V: TRBV5-1; CDR3: CASSPQGSRETQYF
J: TRBJ1-5; size: -; V: TRBV6-5; CDR3: CASSSLSGTANQPQHF
J: TRBJ2-2; size: -; V: TRBV10-3; CDR3: CAIRAGGAAVITGELFF
J: TRBJ1-4; size: once; V: TRBV15; CDR3: CATSRGGLQGEKLFF
J: TRBJ2-6; size: -; V: TRBV5-1; CDR3: CASSAGSGANVLTF
J: TRBJ1-2; size: -; V: TRBV19; CDR3: CASKERGGKYGYTF
J: TRBJ2-7; size: -; V: TRBV5-4; CDR3: CASSFSSSSSYEQYF
J: TRBJ2-6; size: -; V: TRBV18; CDR3: CASSTGFPGANVLTF
J: TRBJ2-5; size: -; V: TRBV6-5; CDR3: CASSAVASLQETQYF
J: TRBJ2-3; size: -; V: TRBV2; CDR3: CASSRGQGGTDTQYF
J: TRBJ2-7; size: -; V: TRBV28; CDR3: CASSSPGQGSYEQYF
J: TRBJ1-5; size: -; V: TRBV7-9; CDR3: CASSSDSSNQPQHF
J: TRBJ1-4; size: -; V: TRBV4-1; CDR3: CASSPTGTGNEKLFF
J: TRBJ2-1; size: -; V: TRBV5-4; CDR3: CASSFRGDRGYNEQFF
J: TRBJ2-7; size: -; V: TRBV2; CDR3: CASSLGTGGAYEQYF
J: TRBJ2-3; size: -; V: TRBV28; CDR3: CARGRDREAGTDTQYF
J: TRBJ1-2; size: once; V: TRBV5-6; CDR3: CASSPSGGVGYTF
J: TRBJ2-2; size: -; V: TRBV10-3; CDR3: CACRAGAKTGELFF
J: TRBJ1-3; size: -; V: TRBV15; CDR3: CATSRGLLAGNTIYF
J: TRBJ2-3; size: -; V: TRBV7-6; CDR3: CASSLVFDESTDTQYF
J: TRBJ1-1; size: -; V: TRBV29-1; CDR3: CSVVRGWQGNTEAFF
J: TRBJ1-5; size: -; V: TRBV2; CDR3: CASSEAGTGVLPKPQHF
J: TRBJ1-5; size: -; V: TRBV6-6; CDR3: CASSRNQPQHF
J: TRBJ2-1; size: -; V: TRBV28; CDR3: CASSNDRGRGDEQFF
J: TRBJ2-2; size: -; V: TRBV9; CDR3: CASSVDPETGELFF
J: TRBJ1-5; size: -; V: TRBV29-1; CDR3: CSAEGWGSQPQHF